Included here is one T cell receptor beta chain sequence, with context. What it recognizes is unknown. The PCR used 60 Vbeta and 13 Jbeta primers. Sequencing used immunoSEQ multiplex PCR; TCRdb keeps in-frame clones, though not all of them. This sample yields more than 150,000 clones, of which roughly 80% are seen a single time; approximately 6.3% belongs to the top ten. The source of the sample is a study of cytomegalovirus exposure and HLA in healthy donors. Study conclusions and caveats: CMV serostatus alone was available as immune exposure information.

V was trimmed by 8 bases and J by 6 bases, leaving 17 bases between them. The germline V gene has CDR1 SGHAT and CDR2 FQNNGV. There are 14 residues in the CDR3. The sample taken for sequencing was PBMCs. The TCR originated in a man aged 40-55 years in good health and CMV-seropositive. The chain recombines TRBV11-2 with TRBJ2-1, with unresolved D. The CDR3 reads CASHRGAYSNEQFF. CDR3 bases: TGTGCCAGCCATAGAGGAGCCTACTCCAATGAGCAGTTCTTC.